This entry lists 23 T cell receptor beta chains sequenced from one sample in a study of T cell repertoires in ileal Crohn's disease. The repertoire was sequenced with immunoSEQ multiplex PCR; TCRdb's copy has only in-frame clones and lacks some. The table records 8,500 to 13,000 clones, approximately 81% of them present only once. Time point here: neoterminal ileum biopsy at postoperative endoscopy, about 6 months after surgery. Sample: ileal tissue. These receptor sequences come from an adult with Crohn's disease.

The rearrangement links TRBV18 to TRBJ2-5; TRBD2 matches at 8 bases. Germline CDR1 and CDR2: KGHSH and LQKENI. The V and J ends lost 0 bases and 6 bases, in that order; junction bases with no gene match: 6. The CDR3 length is 15 residues. The CDR3 is CASSPPSGSSKTQYF. The CDR3 nucleotides are TGTGCCAGCTCACCACCGAGCGGGAGTTCGAAGACCCAGTACTTC.

CDR3 protein: CASTLMNTEAFF. CDR3 DNA sequence: TGTGCCAGCACCCTAATGAACACTGAAGCTTTCTTT. The chain combines TRBV7-9 with TRBJ1-1; D gene unclear. The CDR3 length is 12 residues. Germline assignment: CDR1 SEHNR and CDR2 FQNEAQ (reference sequence). V was cut by 7 bases and J by 0 bases, with 6 bases left in between.

V usage is TRBV14 and J usage is TRBJ2-3; 8 bases align to TRBD2. Germline CDR1 and CDR2: SGHDN and FVKESK. Trimming cost V 4 bases and J 4 bases; bases outside gene matches: 7. The CDR3 spans 15 residues. In DNA form, the CDR3 reads TGTGCCAGCAGCCCCTTCCGGGAGGGACCAGATACGCAGTATTTT. Translating it yields CASSPFREGPDTQYF. Full variable domain (rest looked up from reference TRBV14 and TRBJ2-3): EAGVTQFPSHSVIEKGQTVTLRCDPISGHDNLYWYRRVMGKEIKFLLHFVKESKQDESGMPNNRFLAERTGGTYSTLKVQPAELEDSGVYFCASSPFREGPDTQYFGPGTRLTVL.

This clone was seen a single time. The V and J genes are TRBV7-9 and TRBJ2-7, with 8 bases fitting TRBD1. Germline CDR1 SEHNR, CDR2 FQNEAQ (reference sequence). The V gene end was trimmed by 2 bases and the J gene end by 3 bases; junction bases not matched to a gene: 6. The CDR3 totals 15 residues. The CDR3 region has the DNA TGTGCCAGCAGCTTACGGACAGGGAAACGCTACGAGCAGTACTTC. It yields the protein CASSLRTGKRYEQYF.

This clone was seen once. The rearrangement links TRBV30 to TRBJ2-7; D unresolved. Trimming took 0 bases from V and 6 from J, leaving 12 bases between them. The germline V gene has CDR1 GTSNPN and CDR2 SVGIG (reference sequence). The CDR3 length is 13 residues. CDR3 DNA: TGTGCCTGGAGTGTAGAAGCGTACGGCGAGCAGTACTTC. Its translation: CAWSVEAYGEQYF.

The chain is built from TRBV5-1 and TRBJ2-2; 7 positions match TRBD1. The V and J ends lost 7 bases and 6 bases, in that order; junction bases with no gene match: 15. This CDR3 contains 16 residues. CDR1 and CDR2 (germline): SGHRS, YFSETQ. CDR3 sequence: CASVQSLGTEAGELFF. The CDR3 bases are TGCGCCAGCGTACAGAGCCTAGGGACAGAGGCCGGGGAGCTGTTTTTT.

The genes are TRBV28 and TRBJ1-5; 8 nucleotides match TRBD1. Germline trimming cut 5 bases from V and 11 bases from J; bases unmatched to any gene: 8. Germline CDR1 and CDR2: MDHEN and SYDVKM. This CDR3 has 13 residues. DNA for the CDR3: TGTGCCAGCAGTAACAGGGGGACACCGGCCCAGCATTTT. The encoded protein is CASSNRGTPAQHF.

The rearrangement joins TRBV7-9 to TRBJ2-1; TRBD2 matches at 10 bases. The junction had 4 bases not matched to a gene; V was cut back by 1 base and J by 4 bases. This CDR3 is 16 amino acids long. Germline V gene sequence: CDR1 SEHNR, CDR2 FQNEAQ (reference sequence). The CDR3 region has the DNA TGTGCCAGCAGCTTAGGCGCTAGCGGGGGATACAATGAGCAGTTCTTC. It specifies CASSLGASGGYNEQFF.

The table lists this clone with a count of one. This chain links TRBV5-1 with TRBJ2-7; 7 positions agree with TRBD1. CDR1 is SGHRS and CDR2 is YFSETQ in the germline V gene. The CDR3 consists of 15 residues. V dropped 4 bases and J dropped 3; count of bases not matched to a gene: 10. CDR3 amino acids: CASSNRQGTDYEQYF. CDR3 DNA: TGCGCCAGCAGCAACCGACAGGGAACAGACTACGAGCAGTACTTC.

V usage is TRBV4-1 and J usage is TRBJ2-1; 11 nucleotides agree with TRBD2. After removal of 4 bases from V and 6 bases from J, the junction contained 8 bases not matched to a gene. The CDR3 length is 16 residues. Germline CDR1 reads MGHRA; CDR2 reads YSYEKL. CDR3 region: CASSRWTSGSLNEQFF. CDR3 nucleotides: TGCGCCAGCAGCCGGTGGACTAGCGGGTCTCTCAATGAGCAGTTCTTC.

V is TRBV13 and J is TRBJ1-1, with D possibly matching TRBD1 (6 bases). Germline V CDR1 and CDR2: PRHDT, FYEKMQ (reference sequence). This CDR3 is built from 13 residues. Trimming left V 4 bases short and J 4 bases short, with 10 bases between. The CDR3 reads CASSSGRGTEAFF. The CDR3 DNA is TGTGCCAGCAGCTCTGGCAGGGGCACTGAAGCTTTCTTT.

This chain connects TRBV5-6 to TRBJ2-3; D might be TRBD2 (6 bases). V lost 4 bases, J lost 2 bases, and 17 bases lay in between. Germline assignment: CDR1 SGHDT and CDR2 YYEEEE. The CDR3 consists of 16 residues. The CDR3 is CASSPWERVNTDTQYF. CDR3 coding DNA: TGTGCCAGCAGCCCCTGGGAGCGGGTAAACACAGATACGCAGTATTTT.

This clone was detected a few times. The chain has TRBV30 and TRBJ2-7, with a weak D call TRBD2 (6 bases). V was cut by 2 bases and J by 3 bases, with 20 bases left in between. Per the germline V gene, CDR1 is GTSNPN and CDR2 is SVGIG (reference sequence). This CDR3 contains 16 residues. CDR3 DNA: TGTGCCTGGAGTAGGGATCCGGGACTGCCTGGCTACGAGCAGTACTTC. It codes for CAWSRDPGLPGYEQYF.

V is TRBV27 and J is TRBJ2-2; 8 positions match TRBD2. CDR3 length equals 14 residues. V was clipped by 8 bases and J by 1 base; unmatched bases: 3. Germline loops: CDR1 MNHEY, CDR2 SMNVEV (reference sequence). In DNA, the CDR3 is TGTGCCAGCCGGACTAGCCAGAACACCGGGGAGCTGTTTTTT. It is translated as CASRTSQNTGELFF.

This clone was seen once. This chain uses TRBV6-1 with TRBJ2-7; D unresolved. V was shortened by 2 bases and J by 3 bases, with 14 bases between the two germline ends. Germline V gene lookup returns CDR1 MNHNS and CDR2 SASEGT. This CDR3 spans 15 amino acids. CDR3 in amino acids: CASSEFVLADYEQYF. In DNA, the CDR3 is TGTGCCAGCAGTGAATTCGTTTTGGCAGACTACGAGCAGTACTTC.

The chain has TRBV2 and TRBJ1-1; 9 bases agree with TRBD1. Trimming removed 5 bases from V and 6 bases from J; junction bases left unmatched: 7. Germline CDR1 reads SNHLY; CDR2 reads FYNNEI. There are 14 residues in the CDR3. CDR3 nucleotides: TGTGCCAGCAGTCCCGGGACAGGGCCCCCTGAAGCTTTCTTT. The encoded protein is CASSPGTGPPEAFF.

This clone occurred once. The chain combines TRBV6-6 with TRBJ1-2; 7 nucleotides match TRBD1. Trimming at V came to 6 bases and at J to 6 bases, leaving 13 bases not matched to a gene. This CDR3 spans 15 amino acids. Per the germline V gene, CDR1 is MNHNY and CDR2 is SVGAGI (reference sequence). CDR3 DNA: TGTGCCAGCAGGGACCACATACAGGGGTATCATGGCTACACCTTC. It encodes CASRDHIQGYHGYTF.

The chain couples TRBV18 to TRBJ1-5, with a tentative D call TRBD1 (5 bases). Germline assignment: CDR1 KGHSH and CDR2 LQKENI. The CDR3 is 14 residues long. Trimming removed 2 bases from V and 2 bases from J, with 7 bases in between. The CDR3 sequence: CASSPATGNQPQHF. DNA for the CDR3: TGTGCCAGCTCACCAGCGACAGGCAATCAGCCCCAGCATTTT.

The V gene is TRBV28, the J gene TRBJ1-2; no clear D gene. The CDR3 runs to 12 residues. Germline-derived CDR1 and CDR2 are MDHEN and SYDVKM. Trimming shortened V by 3 bases and J by 8 bases, and 10 bases separated the two germline ends. CDR3 nucleotides: TGTGCCAGCAGTTTTTTAGTCGGGGGCTACACCTTC. Its translation: CASSFLVGGYTF.

The chain couples TRBV7-9 to TRBJ1-1; the D is unclear. Germline CDR1 reads SEHNR; CDR2 reads FQNEAQ (reference sequence). V dropped 7 bases and J dropped 0 bases, with 6 bases sitting between them. The CDR3 runs to 12 residues. CDR3 amino acids: CASTVMNTEAFF. The CDR3 DNA is TGTGCCAGCACCGTAATGAACACTGAAGCTTTCTTT.

The V and J genes are TRBV6-1 and TRBJ2-7, with TRBD1 identical over 8 bases. The CDR3 has 14 amino acids. The ends lost 5 bases at V and 5 bases at J; junction bases unmatched: 8. Germline-derived CDR1 and CDR2 are MNHNS and SASEGT. This chain's CDR3 is CASSSPGQADEQYF. The DNA of the CDR3 is TGTGCCAGCAGTTCTCCGGGACAGGCTGACGAGCAGTACTTC.

V is TRBV18 and J is TRBJ1-2, with TRBD1 as a possible D gene (6 bases). Trimming shortened V by 1 base and J by 7 bases, and 13 bases separated the two germline ends. CDR3 length: 14 residues. Germline V gene lookup returns CDR1 KGHSH and CDR2 LQKENI. The CDR3 sequence is CASSPQGDGGGYTF. CDR3 sequence (DNA): TGTGCCAGCTCACCACAGGGGGATGGTGGTGGCTACACCTTC.

The gene calls are TRBV9 and TRBJ1-2, with 8 nucleotides matching TRBD1. Trimming removed 6 bases from V and 8 bases from J; junction bases left unmatched: 9. The germline V gene encodes CDR1 SGDLS and CDR2 YYNGEE. The CDR3 runs 13 residues. The CDR3 sequence: CASTRTGFEGYTF. The CDR3 region has the DNA TGTGCCAGCACCAGGACAGGGTTTGAAGGCTACACCTTC.